A selection of T cell receptor beta chains follows, all from one sample in a study of T cells expressing NK-cell markers. TCRdb re-called the 5' RACE reads; one entry per CDR3 protein, DNA not given. The ten top clones account for less than 20%, within a sample of approximately 110,000 distinct CDR3 sequences. Sequencing input: blood T cells: a sorted CD56 or NKG2C T cell subset, CD4+ or CD8+ T cells, or bulk PBMC T cells (not recorded which). These receptors all come from a woman between 18 and 69 years old in good health. Both conserved end residues are part of each CDR3.

V: TRBV11-2; J: TRBJ2-2; length: 15; CDR3: CASSLDPPGTGELFF
V: TRBV12-3/TRBV12-4; J: TRBJ1-3; length: 11; CDR3: CASSSGNTIYF
V: TRBV9; J: TRBJ2-7; length: 14; CDR3: CASSPEGADYEQYF
V: TRBV28; J: TRBJ2-5; length: 14; CDR3: CASRGTSGKKTQYF
V: TRBV12-3/TRBV12-4; J: TRBJ2-5; length: 15; CDR3: CASRSAGGVGVAQYF
V: TRBV7-3; J: TRBJ2-2; length: 14; CDR3: CASSSIAYTGELFF
V: TRBV6-1; J: TRBJ1-3; length: 18; CDR3: CASSPHRTGSGTGNTIYF
V: TRBV6-2/TRBV6-3; J: TRBJ2-4; length: 16; CDR3: CASIRDSRLAKNIQYF
V: TRBV7-9; J: TRBJ2-1; length: 14; CDR3: CASSTWDGDNEQFF
V: TRBV7-3; J: TRBJ2-1; length: 15; CDR3: CASSFGTGANNEQFF
V: TRBV2; J: TRBJ2-3; length: 15; CDR3: CASNPGQIIPDTQYF
V: TRBV29-1; J: TRBJ2-1; length: 14; CDR3: CSVEVATVYNEQFF
V: TRBV6-5; J: TRBJ2-6; length: 16; CDR3: CASSYTVDSGANVLTF
V: TRBV19; J: TRBJ2-2; length: 14; CDR3: CASSLDNPNGELFF
V: TRBV24-1; J: TRBJ2-1; length: 17; CDR3: CATSDLRSGRGVYEQFF
V: TRBV12-3/TRBV12-4; J: TRBJ1-3; length: 14; CDR3: CASSQGISGNTIYF
V: TRBV7-9; J: TRBJ1-1; length: 14; CDR3: CASSHPSGATEAFF
V: TRBV7-9; J: TRBJ2-5; length: 14; CDR3: CASTQYAGEETQYF